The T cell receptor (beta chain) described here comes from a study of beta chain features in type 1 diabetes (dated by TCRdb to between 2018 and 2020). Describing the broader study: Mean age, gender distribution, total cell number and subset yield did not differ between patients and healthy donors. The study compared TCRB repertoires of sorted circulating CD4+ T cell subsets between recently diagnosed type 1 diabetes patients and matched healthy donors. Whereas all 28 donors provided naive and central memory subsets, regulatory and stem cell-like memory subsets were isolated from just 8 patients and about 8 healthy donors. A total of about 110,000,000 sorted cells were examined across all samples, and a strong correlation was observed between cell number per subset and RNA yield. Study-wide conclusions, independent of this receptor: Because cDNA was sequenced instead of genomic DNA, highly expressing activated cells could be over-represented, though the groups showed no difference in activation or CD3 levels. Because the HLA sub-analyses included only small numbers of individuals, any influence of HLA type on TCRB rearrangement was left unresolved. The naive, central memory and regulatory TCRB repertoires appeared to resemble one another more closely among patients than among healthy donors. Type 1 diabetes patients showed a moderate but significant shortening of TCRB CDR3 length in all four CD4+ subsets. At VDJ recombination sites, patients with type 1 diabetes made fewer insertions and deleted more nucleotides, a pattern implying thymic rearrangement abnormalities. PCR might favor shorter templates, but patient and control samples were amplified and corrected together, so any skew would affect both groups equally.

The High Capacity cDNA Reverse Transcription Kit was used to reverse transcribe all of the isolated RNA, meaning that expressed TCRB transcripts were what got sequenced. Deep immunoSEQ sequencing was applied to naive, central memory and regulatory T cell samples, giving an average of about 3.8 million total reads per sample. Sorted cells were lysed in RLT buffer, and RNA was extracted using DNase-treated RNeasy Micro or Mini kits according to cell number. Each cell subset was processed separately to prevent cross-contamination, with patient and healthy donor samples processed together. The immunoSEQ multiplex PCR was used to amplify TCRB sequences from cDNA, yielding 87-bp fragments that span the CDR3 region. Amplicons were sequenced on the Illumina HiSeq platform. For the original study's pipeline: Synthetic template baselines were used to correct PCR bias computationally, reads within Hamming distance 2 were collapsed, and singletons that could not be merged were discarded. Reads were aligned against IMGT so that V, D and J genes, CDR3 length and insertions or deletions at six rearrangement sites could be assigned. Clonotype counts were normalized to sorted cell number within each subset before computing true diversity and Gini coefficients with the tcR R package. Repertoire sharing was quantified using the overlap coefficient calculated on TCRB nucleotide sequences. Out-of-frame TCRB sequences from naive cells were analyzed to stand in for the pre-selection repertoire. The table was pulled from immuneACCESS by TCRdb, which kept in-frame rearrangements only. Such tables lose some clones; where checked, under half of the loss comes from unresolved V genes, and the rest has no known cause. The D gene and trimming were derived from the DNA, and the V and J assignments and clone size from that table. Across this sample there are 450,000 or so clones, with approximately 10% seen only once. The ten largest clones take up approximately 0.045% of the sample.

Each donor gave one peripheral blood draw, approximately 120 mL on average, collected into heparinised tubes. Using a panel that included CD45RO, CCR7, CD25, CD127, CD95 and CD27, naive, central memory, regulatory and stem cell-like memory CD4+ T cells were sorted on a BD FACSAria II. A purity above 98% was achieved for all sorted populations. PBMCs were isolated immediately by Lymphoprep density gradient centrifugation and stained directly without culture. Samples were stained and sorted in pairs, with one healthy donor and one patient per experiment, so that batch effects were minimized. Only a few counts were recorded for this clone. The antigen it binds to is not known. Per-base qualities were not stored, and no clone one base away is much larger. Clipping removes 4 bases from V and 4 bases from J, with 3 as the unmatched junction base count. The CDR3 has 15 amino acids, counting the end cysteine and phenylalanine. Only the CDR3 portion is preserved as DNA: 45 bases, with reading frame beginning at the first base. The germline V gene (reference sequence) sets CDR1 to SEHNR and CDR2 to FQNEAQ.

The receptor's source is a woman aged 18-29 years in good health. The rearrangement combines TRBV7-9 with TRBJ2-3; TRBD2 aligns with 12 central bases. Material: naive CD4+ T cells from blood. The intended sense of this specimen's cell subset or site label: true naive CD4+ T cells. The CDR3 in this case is CASSSTSGSPDTQYF. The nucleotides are TGTGCCAGCAGCTCGACTAGCGGGAGCCCAGATACGCAGTATTTT.